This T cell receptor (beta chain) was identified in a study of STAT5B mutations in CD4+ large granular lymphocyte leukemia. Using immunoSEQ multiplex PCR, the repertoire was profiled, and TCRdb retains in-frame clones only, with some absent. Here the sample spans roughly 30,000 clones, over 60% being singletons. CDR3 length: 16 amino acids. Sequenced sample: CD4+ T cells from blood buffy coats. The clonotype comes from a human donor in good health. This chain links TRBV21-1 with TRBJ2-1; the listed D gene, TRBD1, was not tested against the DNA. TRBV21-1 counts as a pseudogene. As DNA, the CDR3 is TGTGCCAGCAGCAAAGGAGGACACTTTTTTGGCAATGAGCAGTTCTTC. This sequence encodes CASSKGGHFFGNEQFF.